This T cell receptor (beta chain) was identified during a study of OX40 agonist ivuxolimab in advanced cancers. For the study in its entirety: Ivuxolimab, which targeted the costimulatory receptor OX40 (CD134), was an agonistic, fully human IgG2 monoclonal antibody. Intravenous ivuxolimab was administered to patients every 2 weeks at six dose levels: 0.01, 0.1, 0.3, 1.5, 3 and 10 mg/kg. Of the 50 to 55 dose-escalation patients, hepatocellular carcinoma was present in about 20, melanoma in roughly 15, renal cell carcinoma in 9 and head and neck cancer in 9. The dose-escalation cohort was around 83% male with a mean age of roughly 62 years, ranging from about 23 to 85. Patients were allowed to have had prior anti-PD-1, anti-PD-L1 or anti-CTLA-4 therapy, and 40% to 45% of the dose-escalation patients had been treated with checkpoint inhibitors. Three dose-escalation patients achieved partial responses, one with hepatocellular carcinoma and two with cutaneous melanoma. The point of sequencing TCRbeta in the periphery was to test whether ivuxolimab changed TCR sequence diversity and drove clonal T-cell expansion. The paper covers the monotherapy dose-escalation part of the phase I ivuxolimab trial, which included N ≈ 57 patients. Paper-wide results and their limitations: Clonal expansion of both CD4+ and CD8+ blood T cells was observed from baseline to week 6 at doses 0.1 to 3.0 mg/kg. Partial responders in the 0.1-3.0 mg/kg groups had among the lowest normalized peripheral clonal expansion, especially among CD8+ T cells. Antigen specificity was not determined for the clonally expanded peripheral T cells. After ivuxolimab, expanded clones were on average more numerous among CD8+ T cells than among CD4+ T cells. Low levels of normalized T-cell clonal expansion were also seen in some patients who did not respond.

Worth noting for this clone: The antigen it binds to is not known. Within one base of it there is no much larger clone, and no base qualities were kept.

The trial excluded patients who had a history of autoimmune disease or who were on systemic immunosuppression. Peripheral blood for TCR sequencing was drawn from every dose cohort at baseline, at cycle 4 day 1 and at cycle 7 day 1. Samples were obtained from an open-label, multicenter, first-in-human phase I dose-escalation trial of ivuxolimab. Adults with locally advanced or metastatic head and neck squamous cell, hepatocellular, melanoma or renal cell carcinoma were enrolled in the trial. Before TCR sequencing, CD4+ T cells and CD8+ T cells were sorted from peripheral blood as separate populations. Genomic DNA was isolated from the sorted cells so that the TCRbeta CDR3 region could be sequenced. The immunoSEQ Assay was used to sequence the TCRbeta CDR3 regions. Entries here come from immuneACCESS through TCRdb and include only in-frame sequences with V and J called. Some clones fail to appear in such tables; in the studies checked, an unresolved V gene covers under half of the shortfall, and the cause of the remainder is unknown. This sample holds about 21,000 clones; 83% were observed only once. The ten largest clones take up 20% of the sample.

The material was CD4+ or CD8+ T cells sorted from blood, obtained in a trial of the OX40 agonist ivuxolimab. This TCR was sampled from an adult with an advanced solid tumor such as melanoma, head and neck, liver or kidney cancer.

The sequence in DNA is TGCGCCAGCAGCTTAGGAAGGGGACACAATGAGCAGTTCTTC. Its translation is CASSLGRGHNEQFF. Rearrangement joined TRBV5-1 to TRBJ2-1; the D element might be TRBD1 or TRBD2, as each aligns at 5 bases. Reading from cysteine to phenylalanine, the CDR3 counts 14 amino acids. Just CDR3 DNA is preserved here, 42 bases in frame from base 1. V lost 2 bases and J lost 5 bases; the stretch between them is 11 bases long. The germline V gene yields SGHRS for CDR1 and YFSETQ for CDR2.